This entry lists 7 T cell receptor beta chains sequenced from one sample in a study of spatial heterogeneity in lung cancer. Time point: sample taken at primary tumor resection. TCRdb re-called the 5' RACE reads with MiXCR, one entry per CDR3 protein. The table shows 40,000 to 45,000 distinct CDR3 sequences, with almost 7% occurring only once. The source was PBMCs, collected at surgery. The receptor set was obtained from a female donor with early-stage non-small cell lung cancer.

This chain links TRBV12-3 or TRBV12-4 with TRBJ2-1; the match to TRBD2 covers 8 bases. V trimming: 6 bases; J trimming: 6 bases; junction bases outside the gene matches: 7. The CDR3 totals 14 residues. CDR3 nucleotide sequence: TGTGCCAGCAGCCGGACTAGCCCTTTCAATGAGCAGTTCTTC. Encoded protein: CASSRTSPFNEQFF.

This chain uses TRBV6-6 with TRBJ1-2, with 7 bases lining up with TRBD1. CDR1 and CDR2 (germline): MNHNY, SVGAGI (reference sequence). Trimming at V came to 6 bases and at J to 4 bases, leaving 5 bases not matched to a gene. CDR3 size: 13 residues. CDR3 bases: TGTGCCAGCAGGAGGGGGCAGGGCTATGGCTACACCTTC. Translation gives CASRRGQGYGYTF.

This clonotype has at least ten counts. The chain recombines TRBV4-1 with TRBJ1-5, with 7 positions matching TRBD1. After removal of 3 bases from V and 2 bases from J, the junction contained 7 bases not matched to a gene. The CDR3 spans 16 residues. In germline, CDR1 is MGHRA, CDR2 YSYEKL. The chain's CDR3 is CASSHITGEGNQPQHF. The DNA of the CDR3 is TGCGCCAGCAGCCACATAACAGGGGAAGGCAATCAGCCCCAGCATTTT.

J is TRBJ1-1 and V is TRBV6-2 or TRBV6-3; weak D call: TRBD1 (5 bases). This CDR3 has 13 residues. The V end was cut by 4 bases, the J end by 3 bases, with 9 bases between. Per the germline V gene, CDR1 is MNHEY and CDR2 is SVGEGT. As DNA, the CDR3 is TGTGCCAGCAGTTTGTCAGGGCACACTGAAGCTTTCTTT. Translated, it gives CASSLSGHTEAFF.

CDR3 sequence: CSARDQGTLFQYF. CDR3 DNA sequence: TGCAGTGCTAGAGATCAAGGGACCCTTTTTCAGTACTTC. The chain carries TRBV20-1 and TRBJ2-4; either TRBD1 or TRBD2 may fit D (5 bases each). Germline V gene lookup returns CDR1 DFQATT and CDR2 SNEGSKA (reference sequence). The CDR3 covers 13 residues. The V end lost 0 bases, the J end lost 11 bases, and 14 bases lay between the germline ends.

The chain joins TRBV5-6 to TRBJ1-3; D might be TRBD1 (5 bases). This CDR3 has 16 amino acids. V was trimmed by 1 base and J by 2 bases, leaving 13 bases between them. Germline CDR1 reads SGHDT; CDR2 reads YYEEEE. The DNA of the CDR3 is TGTGCCAGCAGCTTGCTTCGGGGCAGGGCTGGAAACACCATATATTTT. This codes for CASSLLRGRAGNTIYF.

This clonotype was picked up many times. The chain joins TRBV24-1 to TRBJ2-3; possible D gene TRBD1, 6 bases. The CDR3 is made up of 16 amino acids. The V end was cut by 1 base, the J end by 4 bases, with 14 bases between. Germline V CDR1 and CDR2: KGHDR, SFDVKD. This CDR3 is CATSDFGQTWADTQYF. As DNA, the CDR3 is TGTGCCACCAGTGATTTCGGACAGACGTGGGCAGATACGCAGTATTTT.